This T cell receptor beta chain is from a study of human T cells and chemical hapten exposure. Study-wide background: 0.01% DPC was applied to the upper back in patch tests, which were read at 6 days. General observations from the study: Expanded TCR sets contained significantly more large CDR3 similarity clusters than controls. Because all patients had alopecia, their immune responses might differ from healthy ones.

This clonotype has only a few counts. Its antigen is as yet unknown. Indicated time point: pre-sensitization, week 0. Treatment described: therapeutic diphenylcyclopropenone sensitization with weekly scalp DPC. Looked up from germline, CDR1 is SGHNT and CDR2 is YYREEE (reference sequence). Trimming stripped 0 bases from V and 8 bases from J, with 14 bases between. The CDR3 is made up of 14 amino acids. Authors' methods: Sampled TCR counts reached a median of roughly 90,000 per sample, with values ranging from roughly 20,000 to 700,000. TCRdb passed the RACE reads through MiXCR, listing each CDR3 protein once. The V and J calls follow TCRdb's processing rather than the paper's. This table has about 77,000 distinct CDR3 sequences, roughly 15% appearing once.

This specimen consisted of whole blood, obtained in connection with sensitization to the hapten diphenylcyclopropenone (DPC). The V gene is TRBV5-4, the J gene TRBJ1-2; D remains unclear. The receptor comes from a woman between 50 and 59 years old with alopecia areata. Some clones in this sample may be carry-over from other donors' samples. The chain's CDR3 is CASSLGVEARGYTF. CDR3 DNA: TGTGCCAGCAGCTTGGGGGTGGAGGCCCGCGGCTACACCTTC. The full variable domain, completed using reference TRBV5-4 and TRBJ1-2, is ETGVTQSPTHLIKTRGQQVTLRCSSQSGHNTVSWYQQALGQGPQFIFQYYREEENGRGNFPPRFSGLQFPNYSSELNVNALELDDSALYLCASSLGVEARGYTFGSGTRLTVV.